This T cell receptor (beta chain) was documented in a study of CD8 T cells in ankylosing spondylitis. MiXCR, run by TCRdb on the 5' RACE reads, gives a single entry per CDR3 protein. The sample contains 25,000 to 35,000 distinct CDR3 sequences, 12% to 15% of which appear only once. V dropped 2 bases and J dropped 0; count of bases not matched to a gene: 12. Germline CDR1 and CDR2: SEHNR and FQNEAQ (reference sequence). This CDR3 has 19 residues. V gene TRBV7-9 combines with J gene TRBJ2-1, with TRBD2 matching 8 bases. The sequenced sample consisted of blood. This receptor was taken from a male donor with ankylosing spondylitis or in good health (not recorded which). CDR3 bases: TGTGCCAGCAGCTTATGGGCTAGCGGGCCCTTCGGCTCCTACAATGAGCAGTTCTTC. Translated: CASSLWASGPFGSYNEQFF.